Shown below are 26 T cell receptor beta chains from a single sample sequenced in a study of blood T cell repertoires in COVID-19. The table came from immunoSEQ multiplex PCR; TCRdb's copy has only in-frame clones and leaves some out. The sample shows 70,000 to 85,000 clones, roughly nine tenths of them seen only once. What was sequenced was peripheral blood. The source is a woman aged 60-75 years with acute or convalescent COVID-19.

The chain is built from TRBV19 and TRBJ2-7, with 11 bases aligning to TRBD2. The CDR3 is 13 residues long. V was clipped by 5 bases and J by 3 bases; unmatched bases: 0. Germline V lookup: CDR1 LNHDA, CDR2 SQIVND (reference sequence). This CDR3 reads CASSGLAGYEQYF. Written as DNA, the CDR3 is TGTGCCAGTAGTGGACTAGCGGGCTACGAGCAGTACTTC.

This clone was detected once. The chain employs TRBV28 and TRBJ1-1; D may be TRBD1 (5 bases). The CDR3 is 18 residues long. Trimming pared 2 bases from V and 0 bases from J, leaving 19 bases between. Germline V gives CDR1 MDHEN, CDR2 SYDVKM. CDR3 loop: CASSLTFSGVYMNTEAFF. CDR3 nucleotide sequence: TGTGCCAGCAGTTTAACCTTTTCGGGGGTTTACATGAACACTGAAGCTTTCTTT.

This sequence joins TRBV5-6 and TRBJ1-4; D possibly corresponds to TRBD1 (5 bases). Germline V gene lookup returns CDR1 SGHDT and CDR2 YYEEEE. V gave up 8 bases and J gave up 5 bases, with 13 bases separating them. There are 13 residues in the CDR3. CDR3 region: CASNRLRNEKLFF. The DNA of the CDR3 is TGTGCCAGTAACAGGCTTCGGAATGAAAAACTGTTTTTT.

The chain employs TRBV28 and TRBJ2-7; TRBD2 matches 9 bases. The trim removed 8 bases at V and 3 bases at J, leaving 20 bases unmatched. The CDR3 is made up of 18 amino acids. Germline CDR1 and CDR2: MDHEN and SYDVKM. The CDR3 loop is CASASPGTRLADSYEQYF. The DNA for the CDR3 is TGTGCCAGCGCATCCCCAGGAACCCGACTAGCGGACAGCTACGAGCAGTACTTC.

The rearrangement uses TRBV7-9 and TRBJ1-1; 7 nucleotides line up with TRBD1. The CDR3 is 13 residues long. V shed 5 bases, J shed 7 bases, and the junction held 7 bases outside the gene matches. Germline V gives CDR1 SEHNR, CDR2 FQNEAQ (reference sequence). CDR3 amino acids: CASSPTDRNEAFF. DNA for the CDR3: TGTGCCAGCAGCCCAACGGACAGGAATGAAGCTTTCTTT.

The count of this clone is one. The CDR3 DNA is TGTGCCTGGAGTGTACGGGACAGGGGCTACGAGCAGTACTTC. Residues: CAWSVRDRGYEQYF. The gene calls are TRBV30 and TRBJ2-7, with 10 bases lining up with TRBD1. The CDR3 runs to 14 residues. Trimming at V came to 0 bases and at J to 3 bases, leaving 2 bases not matched to a gene. Germline loops: CDR1 GTSNPN, CDR2 SVGIG (reference sequence).

V usage is TRBV7-9 and J usage is TRBJ1-5; TRBD1 aligns across 10 bases. This CDR3 has 17 amino acids. Trimming cost V 5 bases and J 5 bases; bases outside gene matches: 12. CDR1 SEHNR and CDR2 FQNEAQ come from the germline V gene (reference sequence). DNA for the CDR3: TGTGCCAGCAGCAAAGGATGGGGACAGGGGATGGATCAGCCCCAGCATTTT. As protein: CASSKGWGQGMDQPQHF.

The genes are TRBV28 and TRBJ2-7; 7 bases are a match to TRBD2. CDR3 length: 13 residues. After removal of 6 bases from V and 6 bases from J, the junction contained 8 bases not matched to a gene. CDR1 and CDR2 (germline): MDHEN, SYDVKM. The CDR3 region is CASSSGTTAEQYF. DNA for the CDR3: TGTGCCAGCAGCTCCGGGACTACAGCCGAGCAGTACTTC.

The V and J genes are TRBV19 and TRBJ2-1, with no clear D. V lost 2 bases and J 5 bases, leaving 16 bases between the germline ends. From germline, CDR1 is LNHDA and CDR2 SQIVND (reference sequence). The CDR3 spans 16 residues. The CDR3 DNA follows: TGTGCCAGTAGTATATCAGGAACACTCTATAACAATGAGCAGTTCTTC. Its translation is CASSISGTLYNNEQFF.

The chain is built from TRBV11-1 and TRBJ1-1; D is uncertain. The CDR3 is made up of 14 amino acids. V was trimmed by 4 bases and J by 3 bases, leaving 12 bases between them. Germline CDR1 and CDR2: SGHAT and FQDESV (reference sequence). The CDR3, as DNA: TGTGCCAGCAGCTCCCCTTGGCAGGACACTGAAGCTTTCTTT. Translated: CASSSPWQDTEAFF.

CDR3 in DNA: TGTGCCATCAGACCGGGACTAGCGGGAGCTGAACAGTACTTC. This gives the protein CAIRPGLAGAEQYF. The gene calls are TRBV10-3 and TRBJ2-7; 14 positions match TRBD2. Germline V gives CDR1 ENHRY, CDR2 SYGVKD. The V segment lost 6 bases and the J segment 10 bases; nucleotides outside the gene matches: 8. The CDR3 totals 14 residues.

This chain connects TRBV30 to TRBJ2-2, with TRBD1 identical over 7 bases. After removal of 0 bases from V and 4 bases from J, the junction contained 5 bases not matched to a gene. The CDR3 extends over 15 amino acids. Germline-derived CDR1 and CDR2 are GTSNPN and SVGIG (reference sequence). CDR3 in DNA: TGTGCCTGGAGTGTACCGGGGACAGCCACCGGGGAGCTGTTTTTT. It translates to CAWSVPGTATGELFF.

This chain connects TRBV18 to TRBJ2-7; 7 nucleotides line up with TRBD1. The trim removed 8 bases at V and 5 bases at J, leaving 9 bases unmatched. The CDR3 extends over 13 amino acids. CDR1 and CDR2 from the germline V gene are KGHSH and LQKENI. DNA of the CDR3: TGTGCCAGCCGTACAGGGGTAATCGACGAGCAGTACTTC. Its protein product is CASRTGVIDEQYF.

The chain carries TRBV10-1 and TRBJ2-1; TRBD1 is a possible D gene (7 bases). This CDR3 region has 14 residues. Per germline, CDR1 WNHNN and CDR2 SYGVQD (reference sequence). V was shortened by 10 bases and J by 13 bases, with 26 bases between the two germline ends. Here the CDR3 reads CATKGGGKRYDQFF. Here the CDR3 DNA reads TGCGCCACCAAAGGGGGCGGGAAGCGCTACGATCAGTTCTTC.

The J gene is TRBJ2-1, the V gene TRBV5-1; 12 bases are a match to TRBD2. CDR1 and CDR2 (germline): SGHRS, YFSETQ. This CDR3 region has 17 residues. With 4 bases clipped from V and 8 bases from J, the junction kept 13 bases outside the gene matches. This chain's CDR3 is CASSLNPSSGGADEQFF. The CDR3 coding sequence is TGCGCCAGCAGCCTCAACCCTTCTAGCGGGGGGGCGGATGAGCAGTTCTTC.

V gene TRBV11-2 combines with J gene TRBJ2-6; the match to TRBD1 covers 8 bases. The CDR3 is 17 amino acids. Germline V gene sequence: CDR1 SGHAT, CDR2 FQNNGV. V was clipped by 5 bases and J by 1 base; unmatched bases: 7. The CDR3 is CASSLGQGSSGANVLTF. The CDR3 DNA follows: TGTGCCAGCAGCCTCGGACAGGGATCTTCTGGGGCCAACGTCCTGACTTTC.

The rearrangement links TRBV5-1 to TRBJ1-4; D not resolved. Germline values: CDR1 SGHRS, CDR2 YFSETQ. V gave up 6 bases and J gave up 0 bases, with 9 bases separating them. This CDR3 region has 14 residues. The CDR3 region has the DNA TGCGCCAGCAAATCCCAGGCAACTAATGAAAAACTGTTTTTT. It codes for CASKSQATNEKLFF.

The chain uses TRBV6-5 and TRBJ1-6; D perhaps matches TRBD1 (6 bases). In germline, CDR1 is MNHEY, CDR2 SVGAGI. The length of the CDR3 is 16 residues. V gave up 2 bases and J gave up 10 bases, with 18 bases separating them. Here the CDR3 DNA reads TGTGCCAGCAGTTACGAACCTCAGGGGAGTATATCACCCCTCCACTTT. Protein: CASSYEPQGSISPLHF.

A single count supports this clone. The genes are TRBV10-1 and TRBJ1-5, with 7 bases matching TRBD1. With V trimmed by 7 bases and J by 0 bases, 12 bases remained unmatched. Looked up from germline, CDR1 is WNHNN and CDR2 is SYGVQD (reference sequence). The CDR3 covers 17 residues. In DNA, the CDR3 is TGCGCCAGCATTCTTCAGCCGGGACAGAGTAGCAATCAGCCCCAGCATTTT. This sequence encodes CASILQPGQSSNQPQHF.

The CDR3 bases are TGTGCCAGCAGCCAAGTGCAGGCCCCGGGACAGGGGGCAGATACGCAGTATTTT. Translation gives CASSQVQAPGQGADTQYF. The chain uses TRBV4-2 and TRBJ2-3, with 11 bases lining up with TRBD1. The CDR3 sequence is 18 residues long. V gave up 1 base and J gave up 4 bases; unmatched junction bases: 10. The germline V gene has CDR1 LGHNA and CDR2 YNFKEQ.

The rearrangement links TRBV7-9 to TRBJ2-3; D remains unclear. The V gene lost 0 bases and the J gene lost 5 bases, with 9 bases spanning the gap. Per germline, CDR1 SEHNR and CDR2 FQNEAQ (reference sequence). This CDR3 has 14 amino acids. The CDR3 sequence: CASSLAYGGDTQYF. The CDR3 coding sequence is TGTGCCAGCAGCTTAGCCTACGGTGGAGATACGCAGTATTTT. The full variable domain, its missing parts supplied by reference TRBV7-9 and TRBJ2-3, is DTGVSQNPRHKITKRGQNVTFRCDPISEHNRLYWYRQTLGQGPEFLTYFQNEAQLEKSRLLSDRFSAERPKGSFSTLEIQRTEQGDSAMYLCASSLAYGGDTQYFGPGTRLTVL.

The gene calls are TRBV5-1 and TRBJ1-4, with unresolved D. The CDR3 is 12 residues long. The V end was cut by 5 bases, the J end by 3 bases, with 5 bases between. CDR1 SGHRS and CDR2 YFSETQ come from the germline V gene. For the CDR3, the DNA is TGCGCCAGCAGGAGTGCTAATGAAAAACTGTTTTTT. Translation gives CASRSANEKLFF.

J is TRBJ1-1 and V is TRBV7-2; 7 positions match TRBD1. Trimming cost V 4 bases and J 7 bases; bases outside gene matches: 9. Germline lookup yields CDR1 SGHTA and CDR2 FQGNSA. The CDR3 sequence is 14 residues long. The CDR3 is CASSSSGTAFEAFF. In DNA form, the CDR3 reads TGTGCCAGCAGCTCTTCCGGGACAGCTTTTGAAGCTTTCTTT.

The J gene is TRBJ2-3, the V gene TRBV6-6; 7 nucleotides align to TRBD1. CDR3 length: 13 amino acids. From germline, CDR1 is MNHNY and CDR2 SVGAGI (reference sequence). V lost 7 bases, J lost 4 bases, and 5 bases stayed unmatched. The CDR3 is CASNSDRADTQYF. The DNA of the CDR3 is TGTGCCAGCAACTCCGACAGGGCAGATACGCAGTATTTT.

The V call is TRBV28, the J call TRBJ2-7, with D uncertain. This CDR3 contains 11 residues. V was pared by 4 bases and J by 3 bases, with 4 bases between. Germline V gene data show CDR1 as MDHEN and CDR2 as SYDVKM. This CDR3 is CASSSYYEQYF. Here the CDR3 DNA reads TGTGCCAGCAGTTCCTACTACGAGCAGTACTTC.

V gene TRBV5-1 combines with J gene TRBJ1-5; the D gene is possibly TRBD1 (5 bases). The CDR3 has 15 amino acids. V dropped 4 bases and J dropped 5 bases, with 16 bases sitting between them. The V gene's germline CDR1 is SGHRS and CDR2 YFSETQ. The DNA for the CDR3 is TGCGCCAGCAGCCTCGGCTCGGGGGGAGATCAGCCCCAGCATTTT. Its translation: CASSLGSGGDQPQHF.